This TCR beta chain was identified in a study of OX40 agonist ivuxolimab in advanced cancers. Study observations and caveats: There was clonal expansion of CD4+ and CD8+ blood T cells by week 6 at 0.1 to 3.0 mg/kg. Clonal expansion was among the lowest in partial responders at 0.1-3.0 mg/kg, especially CD8+.

Patients were ineligible given autoimmune disease history or systemic immunosuppression. Baseline, cycle 4 day 1, and cycle 7 day 1 were the blood sampling points. Repertoires were generated with immunoSEQ multiplex PCR, while TCRdb's copy carries only in-frame clones and drops some. The sample includes under 200,000 clones, under 95% seen only once; the top ten take just over 0.3%. A word on this clone: Its specificity is not known.

Germline CDR1 and CDR2: SGHDT and YYEEEE. V gave up 3 bases and J gave up 0 bases, with 10 bases separating them. The CDR3 sequence is 15 residues long. This receptor was obtained from an adult with an advanced solid tumor such as melanoma, head and neck, liver or kidney cancer. The rearrangement links TRBV5-6 to TRBJ2-1; D ambiguous. The source was CD4+ or CD8+ T cells sorted from blood, collected in a trial of the OX40 agonist ivuxolimab. CDR3 region: CASSWDISSYNEQFF. DNA of the CDR3: TGTGCCAGCAGCTGGGATATTAGCTCCTACAATGAGCAGTTCTTC.